These 18 T cell receptor beta chains share one sample of origin, sequenced in a study of identical twins. In TCRdb, the 5' RACE reads were re-called with MiXCR into one record per CDR3 protein. The data show around 470,000 distinct CDR3 sequences, approximately 15% seen once. The same specimen was also included in a second study, on yellow fever vaccine responses in identical twins.

The specimen was CD4+ T cells sorted from blood. The receptors here all came from a woman aged 18 to 35 in good health.

The CDR3 DNA follows: TGTGCCAGCAGTTTCCTCTTAGAGACCCAGTACTTC. Its translation: CASSFLLETQYF. The rearrangement links TRBV28 to TRBJ2-5; D is ambiguous. The CDR3 runs 12 residues. Trimming left V 3 bases short and J 4 bases short, with 6 bases between. The germline gives CDR1 MDHEN, CDR2 SYDVKM.

This clonotype appeared many times. The chain joins TRBV28 to TRBJ2-1; D possibly corresponds to TRBD1 (5 bases). V shed 4 bases and J shed 14 bases, with 24 bases lying between them. The CDR3 covers 15 residues. The germline CDR1 and CDR2 sequences are MDHEN and SYDVKM. The CDR3 nucleotides read TGTGCCAGCAGTTCTAGTGCCAGGGCCTTTACTGCGAAGTTCTTC. Residues: CASSSSARAFTAKFF.

This clonotype came up a few times. The rearrangement uses TRBV12-3 or TRBV12-4 and TRBJ2-2; the D gene could be TRBD1 or TRBD2 (5 bases each). The CDR3 has 12 residues. V shed 7 bases and J shed 6 bases, with 9 bases lying between them. CDR3: CASTVGAGELFF. In DNA form, the CDR3 reads TGTGCCAGCACCGTGGGGGCCGGGGAGCTGTTTTTT.

The V and J genes are TRBV6-2 or TRBV6-3 and TRBJ2-7; D possibly corresponds to TRBD2 (5 bases). The CDR3 extends over 15 amino acids. CDR1 is MNHEY, CDR2 SVGEGT, per germline. V gave up 6 bases and J gave up 7 bases, with 22 bases separating them. The CDR3 loop is CASSPALAAPGEQYF. The CDR3 DNA is TGTGCCAGCAGCCCAGCCCTAGCCGCCCCTGGGGAGCAGTACTTC.

This clonotype appeared a few times. J is TRBJ2-7 and V is TRBV24-1; TRBD2 aligns across 11 bases. The germline V gene encodes CDR1 KGHDR and CDR2 SFDVKD. This CDR3 has 18 residues. J lost 3 bases, V lost 3 bases, and 12 bases had no gene match. The CDR3, as DNA: TGTGCCACCAGTGATCCCTTCTTAGTTAGCGGGAGGGACTACGAGCAGTACTTC. It encodes CATSDPFLVSGRDYEQYF.

This clonotype was counted at least ten times. The chain carries TRBV7-8 and TRBJ2-3; a possible D gene is TRBD1 (6 bases). The CDR3 totals 15 residues. The V gene lost 4 bases and the J gene lost 0 bases, with 11 bases spanning the gap. From germline, CDR1 is SGHVS and CDR2 FQNEAQ. The CDR3 sequence is CASSSGQISTDTQYF. The CDR3 DNA reads TGTGCCAGCAGCTCCGGACAGATCAGCACAGATACGCAGTATTTT.

The sample holds a few counts of this clonotype. This chain uses TRBV2 with TRBJ2-7; weak D call: TRBD1 (5 bases). CDR1 SNHLY and CDR2 FYNNEI come from the germline V gene. V lost 7 bases to trimming and J lost 3 bases, with 10 bases between them. The CDR3 loop spans 12 amino acids. CDR3 nucleotide sequence: TGTGCCAGCACGGCTCAGGGCTACGAGCAGTACTTC. Translated: CASTAQGYEQYF.

The chain has TRBV7-2 and TRBJ2-2; 10 positions agree with TRBD2. Trimming cost V 5 bases and J 0 bases; bases outside gene matches: 6. Germline V gene sequence: CDR1 SGHTA, CDR2 FQGNSA. CDR3 length: 17 amino acids. This chain's CDR3 is CASSQKSGRANTGELFF. The DNA of the CDR3 is TGTGCCAGCAGCCAAAAAAGCGGGAGGGCGAACACCGGGGAGCTGTTTTTT.

The chain has TRBV6-2 or TRBV6-3 and TRBJ2-1; no clear D gene. The V end was cut by 7 bases, the J end by 8 bases, with 9 bases between. CDR3 length: 11 amino acids. Germline V lookup: CDR1 MNHEY, CDR2 SVGEGT. The CDR3 region has the DNA TGTGCCAGCACTTTAAGGGATGAGCAGTTCTTC. Its protein product is CASTLRDEQFF.

The chain employs TRBV12-3 or TRBV12-4 and TRBJ2-3; 8 nucleotides align to TRBD1. Unmatched junction bases numbered 4, after V lost 1 base and J lost 4 bases. CDR3 length equals 15 residues. The CDR3 DNA follows: TGTGCCAGCAGTTTAGGGACAGGGAAGGCAGATACGCAGTATTTT. This codes for CASSLGTGKADTQYF.

The chain is built from TRBV11-2 and TRBJ2-7; 11 bases line up with TRBD2. Germline-derived CDR1 and CDR2 are SGHAT and FQNNGV. Trimming at V came to 0 bases and at J to 7 bases, leaving 8 bases not matched to a gene. The CDR3 is 16 amino acids. The CDR3 loop reads CASSLERLAGGFEQYF. The CDR3 DNA sequence: TGTGCCAGCAGCTTAGAAAGGCTAGCGGGAGGCTTTGAGCAGTACTTC.

In this sample, this clonotype turned up a few times. The rearrangement links TRBV3-1 to TRBJ2-7; D gene unclear. V was shortened by 4 bases and J by 5 bases, with 12 bases between the two germline ends. This CDR3 contains 13 residues. The germline gives CDR1 LGHDT, CDR2 YNNKEL (reference sequence). The CDR3 loop is CASSLPSGHEQYF. The CDR3 region has the DNA TGTGCCAGCAGCCTGCCTTCTGGGCACGAGCAGTACTTC.

This clonotype was detected a few times. The chain has TRBV20-1 and TRBJ2-2, with TRBD1 identical over 10 bases. The CDR3 consists of 15 residues. V trimming: 6 bases; J trimming: 3 bases; junction bases outside the gene matches: 7. Per germline, CDR1 DFQATT and CDR2 SNEGSKA (reference sequence). Here the CDR3 DNA reads TGCAGTGCGAGCCCGGGACAGGGGTACACCGGGGAGCTGTTTTTT. Translating gives CSASPGQGYTGELFF.

This clonotype has only a few counts. The gene calls are TRBV5-1 and TRBJ1-1; the D is unclear. The CDR3 loop spans 13 amino acids. The V end was cut by 4 bases, the J end by 1 base, with 8 bases between. Germline V gene lookup returns CDR1 SGHRS and CDR2 YFSETQ. The CDR3 nucleotides read TGCGCCAGCAGCCCCCCTTCGAACACTGAAGCTTTCTTT. Translating it yields CASSPPSNTEAFF.

This clonotype was observed once. The chain employs TRBV11-1 and TRBJ1-2, with TRBD1 matching over 10 bases. Germline V gives CDR1 SGHAT, CDR2 FQDESV (reference sequence). CDR3 length: 18 residues. Trimming cost V 4 bases and J 7 bases; bases outside gene matches: 18. The CDR3 bases are TGTGCCAGCAGCTACACCGGGACAGGGGAGCTATTCGGCTTTGGCTACACCTTC. Translated, it gives CASSYTGTGELFGFGYTF.

This clonotype was counted a few times. The genes are TRBV3-1 and TRBJ1-4, with a possible D match to TRBD1 (5 bases). Germline values: CDR1 LGHDT, CDR2 YNNKEL (reference sequence). The germline V and J ends were trimmed by 1 base and 5 bases, with 11 bases remaining between them. The CDR3 spans 15 residues. The CDR3 region has the DNA TGTGCCAGCAGCCAAGCGGGCAGGGCAAATGAAAAACTGTTTTTT. Its protein product is CASSQAGRANEKLFF.

This clonotype showed up just a few times. CDR3 coding DNA: TGTGCCACCGGCGGTGGACAGGGAAATCAGCCCCAGCATTTT. Its protein product is CATGGGQGNQPQHF. The rearrangement links TRBV24-1 to TRBJ1-5; 8 nucleotides align to TRBD1. The CDR3 totals 14 residues. Germline V gene data show CDR1 as KGHDR and CDR2 as SFDVKD. V gave up 9 bases and J gave up 4 bases; unmatched junction bases: 7.

CDR3 DNA: TGTGCCAGCGTGGCGGGAGCCTCCTGGGGAGAGCAGTACTTC. As protein: CASVAGASWGEQYF. This rearrangement joins TRBV7-2 to TRBJ2-7; 7 positions agree with TRBD2. This CDR3 spans 14 amino acids. Germline V gene sequence: CDR1 SGHTA, CDR2 FQGNSA. J was trimmed by 7 bases and V by 8 bases; bases with no gene match: 14.